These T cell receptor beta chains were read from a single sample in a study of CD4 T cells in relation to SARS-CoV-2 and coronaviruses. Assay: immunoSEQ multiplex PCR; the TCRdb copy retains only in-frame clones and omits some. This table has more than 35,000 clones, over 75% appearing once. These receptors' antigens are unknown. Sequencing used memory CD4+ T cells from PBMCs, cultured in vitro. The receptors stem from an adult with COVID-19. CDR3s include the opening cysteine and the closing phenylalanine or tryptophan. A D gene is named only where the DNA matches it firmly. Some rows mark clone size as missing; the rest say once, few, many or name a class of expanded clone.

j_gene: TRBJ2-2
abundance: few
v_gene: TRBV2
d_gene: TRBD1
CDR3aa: CASTGTGNTGELFF
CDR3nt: TGTGCCAGTACCGGGACAGGGAACACCGGGGAGCTGTTTTTT

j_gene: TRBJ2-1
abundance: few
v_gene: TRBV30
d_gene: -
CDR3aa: CAWSRLAEQFF
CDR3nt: TGTGCCTGGAGTAGACTTGCTGAGCAGTTCTTC

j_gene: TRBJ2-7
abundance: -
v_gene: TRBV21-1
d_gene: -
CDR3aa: CASRIRDNHYEQYF
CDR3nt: TGTGCCAGCAGAATCCGGGACAACCACTACGAGCAGTACTTC

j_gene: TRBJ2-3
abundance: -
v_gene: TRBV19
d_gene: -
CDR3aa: CASSIGYSTDTQYF
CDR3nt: TGTGCCAGTAGTATAGGATACAGCACAGATACGCAGTATTTT

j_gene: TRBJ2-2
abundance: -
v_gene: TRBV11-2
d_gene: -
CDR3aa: CASSLIRGTGELFF
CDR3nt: TGTGCCAGCAGCTTAATAAGGGGCACCGGGGAGCTGTTTTTT

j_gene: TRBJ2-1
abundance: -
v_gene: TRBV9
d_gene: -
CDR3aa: CASSVNTYNEQFF
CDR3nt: TGTGCCAGCAGCGTAAACACGTACAATGAGCAGTTCTTC

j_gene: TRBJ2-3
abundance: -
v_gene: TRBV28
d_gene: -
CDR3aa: CASRRNGNADTQYF
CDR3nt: TGTGCCAGCAGGCGAAACGGGAACGCAGATACGCAGTATTTT

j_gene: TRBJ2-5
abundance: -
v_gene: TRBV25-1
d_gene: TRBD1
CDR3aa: CASSETSGTGRRETQYF
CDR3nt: TGTGCCAGCAGTGAAACATCCGGGACAGGGAGGAGGGAGACCCAGTACTTC

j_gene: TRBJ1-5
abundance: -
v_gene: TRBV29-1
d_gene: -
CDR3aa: CSVGDSNQPQHF
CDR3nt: TGCAGCGTAGGGGACAGCAATCAGCCCCAGCATTTT

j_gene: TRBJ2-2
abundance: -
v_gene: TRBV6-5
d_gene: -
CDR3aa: CASSWSNTGELFF
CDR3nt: TGTGCCAGCAGTTGGTCGAACACCGGGGAGCTGTTTTTT

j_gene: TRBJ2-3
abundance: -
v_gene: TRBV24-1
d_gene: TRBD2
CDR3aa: CATSPRRDRPGTSGSDTQYF
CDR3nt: TGTGCCACCAGCCCCCGGCGGGACAGGCCCGGGACTAGCGGATCAGATACGCAGTATTTT

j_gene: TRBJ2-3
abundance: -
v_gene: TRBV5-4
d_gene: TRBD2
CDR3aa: CASSLAASGLRDTQYF
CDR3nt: TGTGCCAGCAGCTTGGCGGCTAGCGGCCTCCGAGATACGCAGTATTTT

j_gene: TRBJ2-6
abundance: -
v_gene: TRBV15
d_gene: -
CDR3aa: CATSRDSGANVLTF
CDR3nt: TGTGCCACCAGCAGAGACTCTGGGGCCAACGTCCTGACTTTC

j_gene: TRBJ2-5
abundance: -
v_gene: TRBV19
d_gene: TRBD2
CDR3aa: CASRRTSGGWETQYF
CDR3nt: TGTGCCAGTAGGAGAACTAGCGGAGGGTGGGAGACCCAGTACTTC